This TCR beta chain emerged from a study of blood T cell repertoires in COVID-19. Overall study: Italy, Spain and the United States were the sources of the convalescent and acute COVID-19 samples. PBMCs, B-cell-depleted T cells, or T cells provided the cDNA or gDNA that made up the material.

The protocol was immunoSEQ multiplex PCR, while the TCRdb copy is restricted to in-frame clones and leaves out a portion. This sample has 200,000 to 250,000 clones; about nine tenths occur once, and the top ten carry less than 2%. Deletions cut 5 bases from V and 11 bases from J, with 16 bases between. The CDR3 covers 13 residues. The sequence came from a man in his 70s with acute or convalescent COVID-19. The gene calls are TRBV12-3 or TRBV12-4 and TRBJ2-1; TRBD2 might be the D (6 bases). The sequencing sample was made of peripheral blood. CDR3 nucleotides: TGTGCCAGCAGTCCCGCCGCTCGGGGGAAGCAGTTCTTC. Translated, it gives CASSPAARGKQFF.